The 7 T cell receptor beta chains below all came from one sample that was sequenced in a study of lymphopenia after photon versus proton radiotherapy. Generated by immunoSEQ multiplex PCR, the TCRdb table keeps only in-frame clones and is missing some. The repertoire has around 28,000 clones, over 75% of them found once; the top ten carry under 35%. The source was peripheral blood, collected from a patient treated with photon-based radiotherapy. Every receptor here comes from a man aged 45-65 years with gastric cancer.

The V and J genes are TRBV10-3 and TRBJ2-5, with D perhaps assigned TRBD1 or TRBD2 (5 bases each). V was shortened by 9 bases and J by 3 bases, with 8 bases between the two germline ends. Looked up from germline, CDR1 is ENHRY and CDR2 is SYGVKD. The CDR3 consists of 11 residues. The CDR3 DNA reads TGTGCCATGGGACCGGAAGAGACCCAGTACTTC. This codes for CAMGPEETQYF.

The gene calls are TRBV11-2 and TRBJ2-3; D remains ambiguous. Germline V lookup: CDR1 SGHAT, CDR2 FQNNGV. V was trimmed by 4 bases and J by 5 bases, leaving 7 bases between them. The CDR3 totals 12 residues. CDR3 amino acids: CASSSEGDTQYF. The CDR3 nucleotides read TGTGCCAGCAGCTCCGAAGGAGATACGCAGTATTTT. Full variable domain (outside the CDR3, taken from reference TRBV11-2 and TRBJ2-3): EAGVAQSPRYKIIEKRQSVAFWCNPISGHATLYWYQQILGQGPKLLIQFQNNGVVDDSQLPKDRFSAERLKGVDSTLKIQPAKLEDSAVYLCASSSEGDTQYFGPGTRLTVL.

The CDR3 protein is CASSFRDRGSEAFF. As DNA, the CDR3 is TGTGCCAGCAGTTTCCGGGACAGGGGTTCTGAAGCTTTCTTT. The genes are TRBV27 and TRBJ1-1; 10 nucleotides agree with TRBD1. The V gene end was trimmed by 3 bases and the J gene end by 6 bases; junction bases not matched to a gene: 4. The CDR3 loop spans 14 amino acids. The germline gives CDR1 MNHEY, CDR2 SMNVEV (reference sequence).

The chain links TRBV9 to TRBJ2-3, with D unresolved. This CDR3 region has 14 residues. Germline CDR1 reads SGDLS; CDR2 reads YYNGEE. V was clipped by 4 bases and J by 1 base, with 10 bases between them. CDR3 DNA sequence: TGTGCCAGCAGCTTCCGGTATGGCACAGATACGCAGTATTTT. This codes for CASSFRYGTDTQYF.

The chain is built from TRBV11-3 and TRBJ2-1; D is uncertain. The germline V gene encodes CDR1 SGHNT and CDR2 YENEEA. With 4 bases removed from V and 6 bases from J, the gap between germline ends came to 7 bases. This CDR3 comprises 12 residues. The CDR3 protein is CASSSRSNEQFF. CDR3 DNA sequence: TGTGCCAGCAGCTCCCGATCCAATGAGCAGTTCTTC. The entire variable domain, with the rest obtained from reference TRBV11-3 and TRBJ2-1, is as follows: EAGVVQSPRYKIIEKKQPVAFWCNPISGHNTLYWYLQNLGQGPELLIRYENEEAVDDSQLPKDRFSAERLKGVDSTLKIQPAELGDSAVYLCASSSRSNEQFFGPGTRLTVL.

This sequence joins TRBV2 and TRBJ2-2, with D perhaps given as TRBD1 or TRBD2 (5 bases each). Per germline, CDR1 SNHLY and CDR2 FYNNEI. Between the trimmed V and J ends, which lost 4 bases and 4 bases, there was a span of 10 bases. The CDR3 is 14 residues long. DNA of the CDR3: TGTGCCAGCAGTGCGGGACCCCTCACCGGGGAGCTGTTTTTT. It codes for CASSAGPLTGELFF.

This clone was seen only once. The rearrangement links TRBV4-2 to TRBJ2-3, with D perhaps matching TRBD2 (7 bases). The germline gives CDR1 LGHNA, CDR2 YNFKEQ. With 2 bases removed from V and 5 bases from J, the gap between germline ends came to 20 bases. CDR3 length: 17 amino acids. In nucleotides, the CDR3 is TGTGCCAGCAGCCAATTTAGGGGGGGCCTGCTGTTAGATACGCAGTATTTT. Amino acids: CASSQFRGGLLLDTQYF.